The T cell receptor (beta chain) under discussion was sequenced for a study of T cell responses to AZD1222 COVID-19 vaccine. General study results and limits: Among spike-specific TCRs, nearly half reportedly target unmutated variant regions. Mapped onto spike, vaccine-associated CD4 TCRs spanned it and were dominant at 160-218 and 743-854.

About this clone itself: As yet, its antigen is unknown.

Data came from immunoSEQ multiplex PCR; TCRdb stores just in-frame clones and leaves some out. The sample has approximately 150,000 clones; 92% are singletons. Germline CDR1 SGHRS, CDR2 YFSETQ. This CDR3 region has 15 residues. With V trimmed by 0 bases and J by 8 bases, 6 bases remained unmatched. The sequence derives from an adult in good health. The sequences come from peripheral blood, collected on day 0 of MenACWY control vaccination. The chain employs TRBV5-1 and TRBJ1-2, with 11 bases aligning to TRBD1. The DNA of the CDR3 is TGCGCCAGCAGCTTGGGAGGACAGGGGGCCAAGGGCTACACCTTC. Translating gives CASSLGGQGAKGYTF.